A single sample gave rise to the 22 T cell receptor beta chains below, sequenced in a study of T cell repertoires in cytomegalovirus infection. From the reads, TCRdb called clonotypes with MiXCR, one entry per CDR3 protein. The sample records about 680,000 distinct CDR3 sequences, around 24% being singletons. The sample was CD8+ T cells from PBMCs. The receptors stem from a human donor in good health (CMV status not recorded). Some clones in this sample may be carry-over from other donors' samples.

A few counts support this clonotype. The V gene is TRBV7-9, the J gene TRBJ2-1; D may be TRBD1 (7 bases). CDR3 length: 16 residues. V was clipped by 5 bases and J by 4 bases, with 18 bases between them. Germline assignment: CDR1 SEHNR and CDR2 FQNEAQ (reference sequence). The CDR3 DNA reads as TGTGCCAGCAGCCCTTTGGAGGGGGCGCGTTACAATGAGCAGTTCTTC. Its translation is CASSPLEGARYNEQFF.

This clonotype was found many times. The chain links TRBV10-3 to TRBJ1-1; D gene uncertain. From germline, CDR1 is ENHRY and CDR2 SYGVKD. Trimming took 1 base from V and 10 from J, leaving 16 bases between them. This CDR3 spans 14 amino acids. This CDR3 reads CAISELTEIMGAFF. The CDR3 DNA reads TGTGCCATCAGTGAGTTGACTGAAATAATGGGAGCTTTCTTT.

The chain has TRBV5-4 and TRBJ2-2; D is uncertain. V gave up 2 bases and J gave up 4 bases, with 9 bases separating them. The CDR3 contains 14 residues. The germline V gene has CDR1 SGHNT and CDR2 YYREEE (reference sequence). The CDR3 nucleotides are TGTGCCAGCAGCTTAAAGGCCACCACCGGGGAGCTGTTTTTT. It encodes CASSLKATTGELFF. The whole variable domain, remainder taken from reference TRBV5-4 and TRBJ2-2, is ETGVTQSPTHLIKTRGQQVTLRCSSQSGHNTVSWYQQALGQGPQFIFQYYREEENGRGNFPPRFSGLQFPNYSSELNVNALELDDSALYLCASSLKATTGELFFGEGSRLTVL.

Note on this clonotype: An end of the junction differs from the germline gene, which may be a read error. The chain is built from TRBV6-2 or TRBV6-3 and TRBJ2-3; 9 bases line up with TRBD2. CDR3 length equals 16 residues. Germline loops: CDR1 MNHEY, CDR2 SVGEGT. Written as DNA, the CDR3 is TGTGCCAGCAGCTACTTTAGCGGGGGTGTGGCAGATACGCAGTATTTT. This encodes CASSYFSGGVADTQYF.

In regard to this clonotype: A much larger clone sits a single nucleotide away, making a read error possible. The CDR3 spells CANSAHREQYF. In DNA, the CDR3 is TGTGCCAACAGTGCCCACAGGGAGCAGTACTTC. The chain couples TRBV28 to TRBJ2-7, with D possibly being TRBD1 (5 bases). Germline V gene lookup returns CDR1 MDHEN and CDR2 SYDVKM. The CDR3 runs to 11 residues.

The chain joins TRBV20-1 to TRBJ2-1, with 10 bases fitting TRBD2. Per germline, CDR1 DFQATT and CDR2 SNEGSKA (reference sequence). The J segment lost 4 bases and the V segment lost 6 bases, leaving 6 bases of the junction unmatched. The CDR3 extends over 14 amino acids. CDR3 sequence (DNA): TGCAGTGCCGAACTAGCGGGGACTTACAATGAGCAGTTCTTC. Translated: CSAELAGTYNEQFF.

There are a few counts of this clonotype. The CDR3: CASSFRGLTFYEQYV. CDR3 nucleotide sequence: TGTGCCAGCAGTTTTCGGGGACTGACCTTCTACGAGCAGTACGTC. J is TRBJ2-7 and V is TRBV28; D possibly corresponds to TRBD2 (6 bases). V was shortened by 3 bases and J by 3 bases, with 15 bases between the two germline ends. The CDR3 extends over 15 amino acids. Germline CDR1 MDHEN, CDR2 SYDVKM.

This clonotype was observed at least ten times. The chain carries TRBV7-2 and TRBJ1-3, with a weak D call TRBD1 (5 bases). The CDR3 spans 16 residues. Between the trimmed V and J ends, which lost 5 bases and 0 bases, there was a span of 14 bases. Germline V gene sequence: CDR1 SGHTA, CDR2 FQGNSA. Here the CDR3 DNA reads TGTGCCAGCAGCGTAACGACAGCCCCCTCTGGAAACACCATATATTTT. This sequence encodes CASSVTTAPSGNTIYF.

This clonotype was found a few times. The chain is built from TRBV7-6 and TRBJ2-7, with D uncertain. Trimming removed 1 base at V and 0 bases at J, with 7 bases between. Germline CDR1 and CDR2: SGHVS and FNYEAQ. This CDR3 is built from 14 residues. CDR3: CASSLEATSYEQYF. CDR3 bases: TGTGCCAGCAGCTTAGAGGCAACCTCCTACGAGCAGTACTTC.

This clonotype has ten or more counts. The chain links TRBV7-2 to TRBJ1-2; D possibly corresponds to TRBD1 (6 bases). The CDR3 totals 17 residues. Germline V CDR1 and CDR2: SGHTA, FQGNSA. Trimming removed 11 bases at V and 3 bases at J, with 28 bases between. In DNA, the CDR3 is TGTGCCTGCCGACCCCCGAAATACAGGGAATTACACTATGGCTACACCTTC. Its translation: CACRPPKYRELHYGYTF.

This clonotype was counted many times. The J gene is TRBJ2-7, the V gene TRBV7-2, with TRBD1 matching over 12 bases. Looked up from germline, CDR1 is SGHTA and CDR2 is FQGNSA. This CDR3 spans 15 amino acids. V lost 2 bases, J lost 5 bases, and 4 bases stayed unmatched. DNA of the CDR3: TGTGCCAGCAGCTTACGGGACAGGGGGCTTCACGAGCAGTACTTC. Amino acids: CASSLRDRGLHEQYF.

The chain couples TRBV19 to TRBJ1-5; TRBD1 might be the D (5 bases). This CDR3 spans 18 amino acids. From germline, CDR1 is LNHDA and CDR2 SQIVND (reference sequence). V dropped 0 bases and J dropped 1 base, with 16 bases sitting between them. In DNA form, the CDR3 reads TGTGCCAGTAGTATAGATAGGACATCCCAATCCAGCAATCAGCCCCAGCATTTT. Translating it yields CASSIDRTSQSSNQPQHF.

This clonotype was detected many times. V is TRBV7-2 and J is TRBJ2-2; TRBD1 agrees at 10 bases. CDR1 is SGHTA and CDR2 is FQGNSA in the germline V gene. The CDR3 contains 15 residues. V was pared by 6 bases and J by 4 bases, with 5 bases of the junction left unmatched. The CDR3 spells CASRPGTGATGELFF. For the CDR3, the DNA is TGTGCCAGCAGACCCGGGACAGGGGCCACCGGGGAGCTGTTTTTT.

This chain connects TRBV7-9 to TRBJ2-3, with D perhaps TRBD2 (5 bases). The CDR3 runs to 13 residues. Germline CDR1 reads SEHNR; CDR2 reads FQNEAQ (reference sequence). The V gene lost 11 bases and the J gene lost 4 bases, with 16 bases spanning the gap. CDR3 sequence reads: CAVVGAGADTQYF. CDR3 DNA: TGTGCCGTTGTGGGAGCTGGCGCAGATACGCAGTATTTT.

The sample holds many counts of this clonotype. This chain connects TRBV6-6 to TRBJ2-7; weak D call: TRBD1 (6 bases). Trimming pared 4 bases from V and 6 bases from J, leaving 16 bases between. The CDR3 covers 14 residues. From germline, CDR1 is MNHNY and CDR2 SVGAGI (reference sequence). Here the CDR3 reads CASSSTGSGVEQYF. CDR3 DNA sequence: TGTGCCAGCAGTTCCACCGGATCAGGGGTCGAGCAGTACTTC.

The sample holds a few counts of this clonotype. The gene calls are TRBV7-2 and TRBJ1-1, with 7 bases identical to TRBD1. CDR1 SGHTA and CDR2 FQGNSA come from the germline V gene. The trim removed 1 base at V and 7 bases at J, leaving 6 bases unmatched. This CDR3 is 14 amino acids long. Here the CDR3 reads CASSLGGQKIEAFF. CDR3 bases: TGTGCCAGCAGCTTAGGGGGACAGAAAATTGAAGCTTTCTTT. Looking up the rest from reference TRBV7-2 and TRBJ1-1 gives the full variable domain: GAGVSQSPSNKVTEKGKDVELRCDPISGHTALYWYRQSLGQGLEFLIYFQGNSAPDKSGLPSDRFSAERTGGSVSTLTIQRTQQEDSAVYLCASSLGGQKIEAFFGQGTRLTVV.

The chain employs TRBV6-6 and TRBJ2-1; weak D call: TRBD1 (5 bases). This CDR3 is built from 14 residues. V was trimmed by 5 bases and J by 8 bases, leaving 16 bases between them. The germline V gene encodes CDR1 MNHNY and CDR2 SVGAGI (reference sequence). In DNA form, the CDR3 reads TGTGCCAGCAGTGACAGACTTGCTAAGGATGAGCAGTTCTTC. Protein sequence: CASSDRLAKDEQFF.

V usage is TRBV5-1 and J usage is TRBJ2-3, with D possibly being TRBD1 (5 bases). This CDR3 has 15 amino acids. V lost 4 bases and J lost 5, with 17 bases in between. Germline assignment: CDR1 SGHRS and CDR2 YFSETQ. The CDR3 bases are TGCGCCAGCAGCGCCCGAGGTCGGCAGGGAGATACGCAGTATTTT. Translated: CASSARGRQGDTQYF.

The chain combines TRBV29-1 with TRBJ1-2, with D tentatively TRBD1 (5 bases). CDR1 is SQVTM and CDR2 is ANQGSEA in the germline V gene. The CDR3 has 12 amino acids. Trimming took 5 bases from V and 4 from J, leaving 11 bases between them. The CDR3 protein is CSVSREAYGYTF. DNA of the CDR3: TGCAGCGTTTCCAGGGAAGCCTATGGCTACACCTTC. Based on the CDR3 plus reference TRBV29-1 and TRBJ1-2, the full variable domain is SAVISQKPSRDICQRGTSLTIQCQVDSQVTMMFWYRQQPGQSLTLIATANQGSEATYESGFVIDKFPISRPNLTFSTLTVSNMSPEDSSIYLCSVSREAYGYTFGSGTRLTVV.

This clonotype was seen repeatedly, ten times or more. The CDR3 spells CASSLGTGSDNQPQHF. DNA for the CDR3: TGTGCCAGCAGCTTAGGAACAGGGAGTGACAATCAGCCCCAGCATTTT. The V and J genes are TRBV7-6 and TRBJ1-5; weak D call: TRBD1 (6 bases). The CDR3 loop spans 16 amino acids. CDR1 is SGHVS, CDR2 FNYEAQ, per germline. V shed 1 base and J shed 3 bases, with 13 bases lying between them.

The J gene is TRBJ2-1, the V gene TRBV7-8; weak D call: TRBD2 (6 bases). In germline, CDR1 is SGHVS, CDR2 FQNEAQ. Between the trimmed V and J ends, which lost 7 bases and 10 bases, there was a span of 17 bases. The CDR3 has 13 residues. For the CDR3, the DNA is TGTGCCAGCATCGCCGGGACTTTCGACGAGCAGTTCTTC. Translating gives CASIAGTFDEQFF.

The chain is built from TRBV5-6 and TRBJ2-1, with a tentative D call TRBD2 (7 bases). V was trimmed by 3 bases and J by 4 bases, leaving 20 bases between them. The germline CDR1 and CDR2 sequences are SGHDT and YYEEEE. This CDR3 has 17 amino acids. CDR3 sequence: CASSWGNGGAIYNEQFF. The CDR3 coding sequence is TGTGCCAGCAGCTGGGGTAATGGGGGGGCAATATACAATGAGCAGTTCTTC.